This TCR beta chain emerged from a study of blood T cell repertoires in COVID-19. This clone was counted a single time. Using immunoSEQ multiplex PCR, the repertoire was profiled, and TCRdb retains in-frame clones only, with some absent. The table has roughly 140,000 clones, around 84% seen once. Trimming left V 0 bases short and J 5 bases short, with 22 bases between. From germline, CDR1 is MNHEY and CDR2 SMNVEV (reference sequence). The CDR3 covers 18 residues. This clonotype was sampled from an older woman with COVID-19, enrolled during active disease. The chain employs TRBV27 and TRBJ1-2; D is undetermined. Sample: peripheral blood. The CDR3 sequence is CASSLSPSGAGAGYGYTF. The CDR3 DNA is TGTGCCAGCAGTTTATCCCCCTCTGGCGCGGGTGCTGGATATGGCTACACCTTC.